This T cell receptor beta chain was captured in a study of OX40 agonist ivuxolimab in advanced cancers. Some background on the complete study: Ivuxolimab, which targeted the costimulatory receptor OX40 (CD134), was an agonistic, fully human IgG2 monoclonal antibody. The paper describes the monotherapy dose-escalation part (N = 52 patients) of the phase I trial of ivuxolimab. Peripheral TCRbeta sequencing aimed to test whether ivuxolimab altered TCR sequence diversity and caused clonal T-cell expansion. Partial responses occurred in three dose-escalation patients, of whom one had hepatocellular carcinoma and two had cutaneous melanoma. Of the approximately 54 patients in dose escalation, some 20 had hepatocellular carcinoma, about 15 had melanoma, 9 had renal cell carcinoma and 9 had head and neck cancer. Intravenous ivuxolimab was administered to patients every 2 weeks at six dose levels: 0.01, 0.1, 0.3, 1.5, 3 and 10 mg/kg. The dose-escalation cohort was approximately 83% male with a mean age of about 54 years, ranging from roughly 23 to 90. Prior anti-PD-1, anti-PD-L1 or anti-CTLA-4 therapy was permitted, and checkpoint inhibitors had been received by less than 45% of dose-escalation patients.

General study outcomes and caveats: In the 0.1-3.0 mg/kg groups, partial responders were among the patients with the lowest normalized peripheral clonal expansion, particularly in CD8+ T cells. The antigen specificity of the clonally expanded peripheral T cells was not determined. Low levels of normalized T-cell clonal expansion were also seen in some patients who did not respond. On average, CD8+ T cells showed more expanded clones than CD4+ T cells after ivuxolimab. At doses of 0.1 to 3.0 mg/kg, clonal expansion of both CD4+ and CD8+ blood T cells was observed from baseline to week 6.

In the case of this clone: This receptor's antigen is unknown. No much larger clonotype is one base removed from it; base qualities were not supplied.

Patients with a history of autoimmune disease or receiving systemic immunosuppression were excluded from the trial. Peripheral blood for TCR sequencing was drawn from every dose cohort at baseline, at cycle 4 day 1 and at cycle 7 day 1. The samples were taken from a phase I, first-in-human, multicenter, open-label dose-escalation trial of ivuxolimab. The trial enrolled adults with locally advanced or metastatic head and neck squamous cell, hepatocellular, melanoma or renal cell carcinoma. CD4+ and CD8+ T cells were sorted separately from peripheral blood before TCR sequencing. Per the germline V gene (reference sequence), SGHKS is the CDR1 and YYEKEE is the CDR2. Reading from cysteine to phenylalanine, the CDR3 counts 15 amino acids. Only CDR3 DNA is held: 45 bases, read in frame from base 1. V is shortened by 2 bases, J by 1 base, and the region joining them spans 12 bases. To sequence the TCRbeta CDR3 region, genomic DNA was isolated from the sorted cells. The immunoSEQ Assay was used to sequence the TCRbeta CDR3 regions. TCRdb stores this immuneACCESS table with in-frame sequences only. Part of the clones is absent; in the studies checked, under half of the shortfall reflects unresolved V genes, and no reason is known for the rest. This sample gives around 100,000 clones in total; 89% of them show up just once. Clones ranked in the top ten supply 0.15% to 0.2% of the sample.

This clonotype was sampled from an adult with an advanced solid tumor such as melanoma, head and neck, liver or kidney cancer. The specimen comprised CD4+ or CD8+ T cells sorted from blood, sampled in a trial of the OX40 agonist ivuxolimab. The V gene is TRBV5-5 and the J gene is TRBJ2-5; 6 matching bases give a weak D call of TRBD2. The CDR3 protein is CASSFLGGVQETQYF. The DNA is TGTGCCAGCAGCTTCCTCGGCGGGGTCCAAGAGACCCAGTACTTC.